This T cell receptor beta chain originates from a study of identical twins. Study results and caveats: Zero-insertion analyses could be partly confounded by invariant MAIT and iNKT cells. Reduced insertions were recorded for abundant cord blood beta clonotypes, with no such pattern in memory repertoires.

TCRdb recomputed calls from the 5' RACE reads with MiXCR, one row per CDR3 protein. The sample gives about 660,000 distinct CDR3 sequences, roughly 8% of which show up once; 0.98% is in the top ten. Everyone who gave samples was a healthy Caucasian. On this clonotype itself: Its antigen remains unknown.

This CDR3 contains 14 residues. CDR1 is LNHDA and CDR2 is SQIVND in the germline V gene (reference sequence). V was cut by 9 bases and J by 6 bases, with 17 bases left in between. In addition, the sample was reused for a study of yellow fever vaccine responses in identical twins.

Sequences were obtained from PBMCs. This chain links TRBV19 with TRBJ1-4; D is undetermined. The clonotype comes from a woman aged 18-29 years in good health. The CDR3 DNA sequence: TGTGCCAGAAGAGGACGGGGTCTCGATGAAAAACTGTTTTTT. Translation: CARRGRGLDEKLFF.